Presented here are 12 T cell receptor beta chains from one specimen sequenced in a study of T-cell reconstitution after alpha-beta-depleted transplantation in children. Unique molecular identifiers were incorporated into the prepared TCRbeta library. TCRdb independently ran MiXCR on the PCR reads; one entry per CDR3 protein. The sample yields fewer than 500,000 distinct CDR3 sequences, 43% seen once. Sequences were derived from PBMCs, sampled before TCRalphabeta/CD19-depleted stem cell transplant. The origin of the receptors is a girl aged 2 to 9 with aplastic anemia, due to receive a stem cell transplant.

This clonotype was counted a single time. The CDR3 end shows no conserved phenylalanine or tryptophan, and so a read error is likely. This chain connects TRBV20-1 to TRBJ2-1, with 8 bases lining up with TRBD2. The CDR3 runs to 17 residues. CDR1 is DFQATT and CDR2 is SNEGSKA in the germline V gene (reference sequence). V lost 6 bases and J lost 0; bases outside the gene matches: 13. The CDR3 coding sequence is TGCAGTGCGACGAAGCTTAGCGGGACGGGCTCCTACAATGAGCAGTTCTTG. Protein sequence: CSATKLSGTGSYNEQFL.

This chain joins TRBV5-1 and TRBJ1-4; D remains unclear. V shed 2 bases and J shed 3 bases, with 8 bases lying between them. CDR3 size: 14 residues. CDR1 SGHRS and CDR2 YFSETQ come from the germline V gene. CDR3 in amino acids: CASSFELPNEKLFF. CDR3 DNA sequence: TGCGCCAGCAGCTTTGAACTGCCTAATGAAAAACTGTTTTTT. The full variable domain, with the rest looked up from reference TRBV5-1 and TRBJ1-4, is KAGVTQTPRYLIKTRGQQVTLSCSPISGHRSVSWYQQTPGQGLQFLFEYFSETQRNKGNFPGRFSGRQFSNSRSEMNVSTLELGDSALYLCASSFELPNEKLFFGSGTQLSVL.

This clonotype was observed many times. V usage is TRBV20-1 and J usage is TRBJ2-1; D is ambiguous. V lost 1 base to trimming and J lost 2 bases, with 6 bases between them. CDR1 DFQATT and CDR2 SNEGSKA come from the germline V gene (reference sequence). The CDR3 has 13 amino acids. In DNA, the CDR3 is TGCAGTGCTAGAGGCTCAGCCTACAATGAGCAGTTCTTC. It specifies CSARGSAYNEQFF.

The rearrangement links TRBV9 to TRBJ2-3, with D hard to call. V gave up 4 bases and J gave up 2 bases, with 11 bases separating them. CDR3 length: 14 amino acids. Germline assignment: CDR1 SGDLS and CDR2 YYNGEE. CDR3 nucleotides: TGTGCCAGCAGCCCCCGGCTCCTCACAGATACGCAGTATTTT. Translation gives CASSPRLLTDTQYF.

The gene calls are TRBV14 and TRBJ2-7; the match to TRBD2 covers 8 bases. The CDR3 length is 18 residues. The V and J ends lost 1 base and 3 bases, in that order; junction bases with no gene match: 14. Germline values: CDR1 SGHDN, CDR2 FVKESK. CDR3 amino acids: CASSQAGSGKGLNYEQYF. CDR3 nucleotide sequence: TGTGCCAGCAGCCAAGCGGGTAGCGGGAAGGGTTTAAACTACGAGCAGTACTTC.

The V call is TRBV7-2, the J call TRBJ2-1, with TRBD2 identical over 12 bases. J gave up 5 bases and V 5 bases, and 7 bases lay outside the gene matches. CDR1 is SGHTA, CDR2 FQGNSA, per germline. The CDR3 consists of 16 residues. The CDR3 reads CASSDPSSGGDNEQFF. In nucleotides, the CDR3 is TGTGCCAGCAGCGACCCTTCTAGCGGGGGGGACAATGAGCAGTTCTTC. Full variable domain (rest looked up from reference TRBV7-2 and TRBJ2-1): GAGVSQSPSNKVTEKGKDVELRCDPISGHTALYWYRQSLGQGLEFLIYFQGNSAPDKSGLPSDRFSAERTGGSVSTLTIQRTQQEDSAVYLCASSDPSSGGDNEQFFGPGTRLTVL.

Comments on this clonotype: With a much larger clone just one base away, this may be a read error. The J gene is TRBJ2-1, the V gene TRBV7-3; D may correspond to TRBD1 or TRBD2 (6 bases each). Germline V gene lookup returns CDR1 SGHTA and CDR2 FQGTGA. The length of the CDR3 is 17 residues. The CDR3 region has the DNA TGTCCCAGCAGCTTCCTAGGGGGGAGGAGTGGGTACAATGAGCAGTTCTTC. Encoded protein: CPSSFLGGRSGYNEQFF.

Only a few counts were recorded for this clonotype. V usage is TRBV4-2 and J usage is TRBJ2-1, with TRBD2 matching over 13 bases. Germline CDR1 reads LGHNA; CDR2 reads YNFKEQ. There are 17 residues in the CDR3. J was trimmed by 6 bases and V by 1 base; bases with no gene match: 6. The CDR3 DNA sequence: TGTGCCAGCAGCCAAGCCTCCGGGACTAGCGGGGTCAATGAGCAGTTCTTC. Translated: CASSQASGTSGVNEQFF.

The CDR3 protein is CASSLSWGGDTEAFF. CDR3 nucleotides: TGTGCCAGCAGTTTATCTTGGGGCGGGGATACTGAAGCTTTCTTT. The chain uses TRBV27 and TRBJ1-1; D might be TRBD1 (5 bases). This CDR3 comprises 15 residues. CDR1 is MNHEY, CDR2 SMNVEV, per germline (reference sequence). V dropped 0 bases and J dropped 5 bases, with 13 bases sitting between them.

The genes are TRBV3-1 and TRBJ2-3; TRBD2 might be the D (5 bases). Germline loops: CDR1 LGHDT, CDR2 YNNKEL (reference sequence). V lost 10 bases, J lost 4 bases, and 18 bases lay in between. There are 14 residues in the CDR3. The CDR3 coding sequence is TGTGCCACCGGGGTAGCCGGGTCCGCAGATACGCAGTATTTT. This gives the protein CATGVAGSADTQYF.

The genes are TRBV7-3 and TRBJ1-2; 10 bases agree with TRBD1. The CDR3 runs to 15 residues. With V trimmed by 5 bases and J by 8 bases, 11 bases remained unmatched. Germline assignment: CDR1 SGHTA and CDR2 FQGTGA. In DNA, the CDR3 is TGTGCCAGCAGCCCAACCGGGACAGGGGTAAGGGGCTACACCTTC. As protein: CASSPTGTGVRGYTF.

This rearrangement joins TRBV28 to TRBJ2-7; 8 bases align to TRBD1. The V and J ends lost 3 bases and 0 bases, in that order; junction bases with no gene match: 4. Germline V gives CDR1 MDHEN, CDR2 SYDVKM. The CDR3 runs 15 residues. The CDR3 region is CASSFRGLRSYEQYF. The DNA of the CDR3 is TGTGCCAGCAGTTTCAGGGGGCTACGCTCCTACGAGCAGTACTTC.